This entry lists 25 T cell receptor beta chains sequenced from one sample in a study of spatial heterogeneity in lung cancer. Study-level points and caveats: Counts of expanded alpha and beta TCRs within tumors tracked the tumor nonsynonymous mutation count.

One entry per CDR3 protein, called by TCRdb with MiXCR from the 5' RACE reads. The data hold 2,000 to 2,500 distinct CDR3 sequences, with over 20% observed a single time. Their antigens remain unidentified. Indicated time point: sample taken at primary tumor resection. Sequenced here: lung tumor tissue, sampled at surgery. Every receptor here comes from a male donor with early-stage non-small cell lung cancer.

This clonotype was counted at least ten times. This beta chain was picked up by a library intended for alpha chains and is off target, so its count carries little meaning. The rearrangement links TRBV4-1 to TRBJ2-3; D may correspond to TRBD1 or TRBD2 (5 bases each). The germline V gene has CDR1 MGHRA and CDR2 YSYEKL. The CDR3 consists of 17 residues. V was trimmed by 0 bases and J by 5 bases, leaving 18 bases between them. The CDR3 region is CASSQEFLGPSEDTQYF. Here the CDR3 DNA reads TGCGCCAGCAGCCAAGAGTTTTTGGGACCGTCAGAAGATACGCAGTATTTT.

Details on this clonotype: Since it is a stray read in a library aimed at alpha chains, this beta chain has a size that is not meaningful. The V call is TRBV4-3, the J call TRBJ2-3; possibly TRBD1 for D (6 bases). The V end was cut by 2 bases, the J end by 0 bases, with 9 bases between. In germline, CDR1 is LGHNA, CDR2 YSLEER. The CDR3 sequence is 15 residues long. The CDR3 is CASSQFRGSTDTQYF. Here the CDR3 DNA reads TGCGCCAGCAGCCAATTCAGGGGAAGCACAGATACGCAGTATTTT.

Turning to this clonotype: A library prepared for alpha chains yielded this beta chain as an off-target read; its size is of little meaning. This chain joins TRBV6-1 and TRBJ1-1, with D tentatively TRBD1 (6 bases). CDR1 is MNHNS and CDR2 is SASEGT in the germline V gene. CDR3 length: 11 residues. Trimming took off 11 bases at V and 1 base at J, with 8 bases between the two ends. CDR3 DNA: TGTGCCGGGGGACAGAACACTGAAGCTTTCTTT. Its protein is CAGGQNTEAFF.

This clonotype was counted once. Because this beta chain is a stray read in a library intended to capture alpha chains, its abundance should not be given much weight. This rearrangement joins TRBV20-1 to TRBJ2-5; TRBD2 matches at 9 bases. The CDR3 loop spans 15 amino acids. Germline V gene lookup returns CDR1 DFQATT and CDR2 SNEGSKA (reference sequence). Trimming at V came to 1 base and at J to 4 bases, leaving 7 bases not matched to a gene. CDR3 amino acids: CSARAGAGGRETQYF. DNA of the CDR3: TGCAGTGCTAGAGCTGGAGCGGGAGGTCGAGAGACCCAGTACTTC.

The table lists this clonotype with many counts. For a library built for alpha chains, this beta chain is a stray read; little rests on its size. The J gene is TRBJ2-1, the V gene TRBV9, with 10 positions matching TRBD2. Germline CDR1 reads SGDLS; CDR2 reads YYNGEE. CDR3 length: 17 amino acids. Germline trimming cut 0 bases from V and 4 bases from J; bases unmatched to any gene: 7. As DNA, the CDR3 is TGTGCCAGCAGCGTAGATATAGCGGGGGGTCTGTACAATGAGCAGTTCTTC. Translation gives CASSVDIAGGLYNEQFF.

This clonotype was observed at least ten times. Because the library targeted alpha chains, this beta chain is an off-target read whose size means little. This sequence joins TRBV9 and TRBJ2-3; tentative D call: TRBD2 (6 bases). The CDR3 consists of 16 residues. Per germline, CDR1 SGDLS and CDR2 YYNGEE. Trimming took 0 bases from V and 0 from J, leaving 11 bases between them. The CDR3 loop is CASSVAGRGSTDTQYF. CDR3 DNA sequence: TGTGCCAGCAGCGTAGCAGGGCGGGGCAGCACAGATACGCAGTATTTT.

This clonotype ranks as medium-sized. The library was designed around alpha chains, so this beta chain is a stray read whose abundance carries little weight. The chain carries TRBV25-1 and TRBJ1-4, with D possibly being TRBD1 (5 bases). Looked up from germline, CDR1 is MGHDK and CDR2 is SYGVNS. CDR3 length: 16 residues. V was cut by 1 base and J by 7 bases, with 16 bases left in between. Here the CDR3 DNA reads TGTGCCAGCAGTGAATGGTCGGGGGATTGGAGTGAAAAACTGTTTTTT. It translates to CASSEWSGDWSEKLFF.

Relative to its sample, this clonotype is large. Little can be read into the size of this beta chain, an off-target read in a library designed for alpha chains. This rearrangement joins TRBV19 to TRBJ1-2; D call uncertain. This CDR3 is 14 amino acids long. Deletions cut 7 bases from V and 4 bases from J, with 16 bases between. In germline, CDR1 is LNHDA, CDR2 SQIVND (reference sequence). CDR3 sequence: CASTSSGFGYGYTF. Here the CDR3 DNA reads TGTGCCAGTACCTCCTCGGGTTTCGGCTATGGCTACACCTTC. Together with reference TRBV19 and TRBJ1-2, the CDR3 gives the full variable domain: DGGITQSPKYLFRKEGQNVTLSCEQNLNHDAMYWYRQDPGQGLRLIYYSQIVNDFQKGDIAEGYSVSREKKESFPLTVTSAQKNPTAFYLCASTSSGFGYGYTFGSGTRLTVV.

This clonotype was counted at least ten times. Because the library targeted alpha chains, this beta chain is an off-target read whose size means little. This CDR3 is CASSPHFDSTPIRYGYTF. In DNA form, the CDR3 reads TGTGCCAGCAGCCCCCACTTCGACAGTACCCCGATCAGATATGGCTACACCTTC. The chain has TRBV14 and TRBJ1-2, with a possible D match to TRBD1 (5 bases). The V end was cut by 4 bases, the J end by 5 bases, with 26 bases between. This CDR3 is built from 18 residues. Germline assignment: CDR1 SGHDN and CDR2 FVKESK.

Concerning this clonotype: Since it is a stray read in a library aimed at alpha chains, this beta chain has a size that is not meaningful. This chain joins TRBV6-1 and TRBJ1-1; D remains unclear. This CDR3 contains 13 residues. In germline, CDR1 is MNHNS, CDR2 SASEGT. V lost 4 bases and J 4 bases, leaving 10 bases between the germline ends. CDR3 nucleotide sequence: TGTGCCAGCAGTGTTGGGTTGGTCACTGAAGCTTTCTTT. Translation gives CASSVGLVTEAFF.

By share of the sample, this clonotype is medium-sized. Found in a library prepared for alpha chains, this beta chain is an off-target read, and its abundance has little meaning. This chain links TRBV12-3 or TRBV12-4 with TRBJ2-3; no clear D. The CDR3 consists of 13 residues. The V and J ends lost 7 bases and 1 base respectively, with 9 bases between them. The CDR3 loop is CASKFLGTDTQYF. In DNA, the CDR3 is TGTGCCAGCAAATTTCTGGGCACAGATACGCAGTATTTT.

This clonotype was seen many times. In a library made to pick up alpha chains, this beta chain is a stray read with a size that means little. The chain employs TRBV5-1 and TRBJ2-7; TRBD1 matches at 8 bases. Germline V CDR1 and CDR2: SGHRS, YFSETQ. The CDR3 is 15 amino acids. V was clipped by 4 bases and J by 1 base; unmatched bases: 7. The CDR3 nucleotides are TGCGCCAGCAGCGGAGGACAGGGTAAATCCTACGAGCAGTACTTC. This gives the protein CASSGGQGKSYEQYF.

Details on this clonotype: This beta chain slipped into a library made for alpha chains as a stray read, so its size is not meaningful. The chain combines TRBV30 with TRBJ1-1; D unclear. Trimming pared 0 bases from V and 2 bases from J, leaving 4 bases between. Germline CDR1 GTSNPN, CDR2 SVGIG (reference sequence). CDR3 length: 12 residues. The CDR3 loop is CAWSVKNTEAFF. In nucleotides, the CDR3 is TGTGCCTGGAGTGTGAAAAACACTGAAGCTTTCTTT. Drawing the rest from reference TRBV30 and TRBJ1-1, the complete variable domain is SQTIHQWPATLVQPVGSPLSLECTVEGTSNPNLYWYRQAAGRGLQLLFYSVGIGQISSEVPQNLSASRPQDRQFILSSKKLLLSDSGFYLCAWSVKNTEAFFGQGTRLTVV.

With respect to this clonotype: This beta chain represents an off-target read in a library built for alpha chains; its size is of limited meaning. The rearrangement uses TRBV20-1 and TRBJ1-2; 9 nucleotides match TRBD1. Germline lookup yields CDR1 DFQATT and CDR2 SNEGSKA (reference sequence). The CDR3 runs 17 residues. The ends lost 1 base at V and 8 bases at J; junction bases unmatched: 17. The CDR3 DNA is TGCAGTGCTAGAGTGGGGACAGGGATAGCCAAGGGTTTAGGCTACACCTTC. Amino acid sequence: CSARVGTGIAKGLGYTF.

On this clonotype itself: A library made for alpha chains picked up this beta chain off target, so its size means little. The V and J genes are TRBV20-1 and TRBJ2-5, with D perhaps TRBD1 (6 bases). CDR1 and CDR2 from the germline V gene are DFQATT and SNEGSKA (reference sequence). V was cut by 5 bases and J by 5 bases, with 21 bases left in between. CDR3 length: 15 amino acids. CDR3 in amino acids: CSAGGGHLTGETQYF. The CDR3 DNA reads as TGCAGTGCTGGGGGCGGACACCTAACTGGGGAGACCCAGTACTTC.

Regarding this clonotype: Found in a library prepared for alpha chains, this beta chain is an off-target read, and its abundance has little meaning. V gene TRBV6-2 or TRBV6-3 combines with J gene TRBJ2-7; D unresolved. The CDR3 extends over 11 amino acids. The V and J ends lost 1 base and 5 bases respectively, with 3 bases between them. The germline gives CDR1 MNHEY, CDR2 SVGEGT. CDR3 in amino acids: CASSYYHEQYF. CDR3 DNA sequence: TGTGCCAGCAGTTACTACCACGAGCAGTACTTC.

As regards this clonotype: A library prepared for alpha chains yielded this beta chain as an off-target read; its size is of little meaning. This chain connects TRBV3-1 to TRBJ1-3; D possibly corresponds to TRBD1 (6 bases). The germline V gene encodes CDR1 LGHDT and CDR2 YNNKEL (reference sequence). The CDR3 is 16 residues long. V lost 1 base, J lost 1 base, and 11 bases lay in between. CDR3 in amino acids: CASSQARTGSGNTIYF. In nucleotides, the CDR3 is TGTGCCAGCAGCCAAGCCCGAACAGGGTCTGGAAACACCATATATTTT. Full variable domain (missing parts from reference TRBV3-1 and TRBJ1-3): DTAVSQTPKYLVTQMGNDKSIKCEQNLGHDTMYWYKQDSKKFLKIMFSYNNKELIINETVPNRFSPKSPDKAHLNLHINSLELGDSAVYFCASSQARTGSGNTIYFGEGSWLTVV.

In the case of this clonotype: This beta chain turned up in a library designed for alpha chains; as an off-target read, its abundance says little. The chain combines TRBV19 with TRBJ2-2; 7 bases fit TRBD1. Germline loops: CDR1 LNHDA, CDR2 SQIVND (reference sequence). This CDR3 spans 14 amino acids. V trimming: 3 bases; J trimming: 6 bases; junction bases outside the gene matches: 4. CDR3 loop: CASSIDRVAGELFF. DNA for the CDR3: TGTGCCAGTAGTATCGACAGGGTCGCCGGGGAGCTGTTTTTT.

Notes on this clonotype: This beta chain is an off-target read within a library intended for alpha chains, so its frequency means little. The chain has TRBV7-2 and TRBJ1-1; D may be TRBD1 (5 bases). Germline CDR1 and CDR2: SGHTA and FQGNSA. This CDR3 contains 14 residues. The V end lost 1 base, the J end lost 1 base, and 7 bases lay between the germline ends. The CDR3 DNA follows: TGTGCCAGCAGCTTAGTGGGGACGAACACTGAAGCTTTCTTT. Its translation: CASSLVGTNTEAFF.

By share, this clonotype counts as medium-sized. Because the library targeted alpha chains, this beta chain is an off-target read whose size means little. The chain's CDR3 is CAWSVGGRKAFF. The CDR3 nucleotides are TGTGCCTGGAGTGTCGGGGGAAGGAAAGCTTTCTTT. This chain joins TRBV30 and TRBJ1-1; D may be TRBD1 (5 bases). The CDR3 extends over 12 amino acids. V lost 0 bases to trimming and J lost 9 bases, with 11 bases between them. CDR1 and CDR2 from the germline V gene are GTSNPN and SVGIG (reference sequence).

This clonotype is deemed large (0.1 to 1%). For a library built for alpha chains, this beta chain is a stray read; little rests on its size. This chain joins TRBV9 and TRBJ2-2, with D unresolved. Per germline, CDR1 SGDLS and CDR2 YYNGEE. The CDR3 extends over 12 amino acids. V lost 1 base and J 7 bases, leaving 5 bases between the germline ends. The CDR3, as DNA: TGTGCCAGCAGCGTACACAGCGGGGAGCTGTTTTTT. It yields the protein CASSVHSGELFF.

Notes on this clonotype: For a library built for alpha chains, this beta chain is a stray read; little rests on its size. The chain is built from TRBV10-3 and TRBJ2-5; possible D gene TRBD1, 5 bases. The CDR3 is made up of 14 amino acids. CDR1 is ENHRY, CDR2 SYGVKD, per germline. The V and J ends lost 5 bases and 4 bases respectively, with 14 bases between them. The CDR3 sequence: CAISSDSPGETQYF. The DNA of the CDR3 is TGTGCCATCAGTTCAGACAGCCCGGGAGAGACCCAGTACTTC.

This clonotype was counted ten times or more. This beta chain was picked up by a library intended for alpha chains and is off target, so its count carries little meaning. The chain is built from TRBV30 and TRBJ1-6; unclear D gene. Germline V gene lookup returns CDR1 GTSNPN and CDR2 SVGIG (reference sequence). There are 12 residues in the CDR3. V gave up 4 bases and J gave up 7 bases, with 8 bases separating them. Here the CDR3 DNA reads TGTGCCTGGACCGCCGGGAATTCACCCCTCCACTTT. Translation gives CAWTAGNSPLHF.

This clonotype was seen repeatedly, ten times or more. Since the library was made to target alpha chains, this beta chain is a stray read and its abundance is not meaningful. This chain joins TRBV6-6 and TRBJ2-7, with D hard to call. V shed 4 bases and J shed 2 bases, with 3 bases lying between them. CDR1 is MNHNY and CDR2 is SVGAGI in the germline V gene (reference sequence). This CDR3 is 11 amino acids long. The CDR3 here is CASSSTYEQYF. The CDR3 DNA reads TGTGCCAGCAGTTCAACCTACGAGCAGTACTTC.

About this clonotype itself: Since the library was made to target alpha chains, this beta chain is a stray read and its abundance is not meaningful. The rearrangement joins TRBV5-1 to TRBJ2-2; D could derive from TRBD1 or TRBD2 (5 bases each). CDR3 size: 13 residues. CDR1 is SGHRS and CDR2 is YFSETQ in the germline V gene. The germline V and J ends were trimmed by 4 bases and 6 bases, with 10 bases remaining between them. The CDR3 protein is CASSPGAAGELFF. CDR3 sequence (DNA): TGCGCCAGCAGCCCCGGGGCGGCCGGGGAGCTGTTTTTT. Variable domain in full (rest from reference TRBV5-1 and TRBJ2-2): KAGVTQTPRYLIKTRGQQVTLSCSPISGHRSVSWYQQTPGQGLQFLFEYFSETQRNKGNFPGRFSGRQFSNSRSEMNVSTLELGDSALYLCASSPGAAGELFFGEGSRLTVL.